The 7 T cell receptor beta chains in this list originate from one sample, sequenced in a study of beta chain features in type 1 diabetes. Every isolated RNA sample was fully reverse transcribed, so sequencing captured expressed TCRB transcripts. Generated by immunoSEQ multiplex PCR, the TCRdb table keeps only in-frame clones and is missing some. Here the sample spans 300,000 to 400,000 clones, 6.5% to 10% being singletons. The sequenced material came from central memory CD4+ T cells from blood. The receptors come from a woman aged 18 to 35 in good health.

This clone was seen ten or more times. This CDR3 is CASSQEDTQYF. The CDR3 DNA sequence: TGTGCCAGCAGCCAAGAGGATACGCAGTATTTT. J is TRBJ2-3 and V is TRBV14; unclear D gene. Trimming pared 0 bases from V and 6 bases from J, leaving 1 base between. The CDR3 totals 11 residues. Germline V gene lookup returns CDR1 SGHDN and CDR2 FVKESK.

This clone was counted between two and nine times. The gene calls are TRBV28 and TRBJ2-7, with TRBD1 identical over 10 bases. This CDR3 has 15 residues. CDR1 is MDHEN, CDR2 SYDVKM, per germline. V gave up 4 bases and J gave up 5 bases; unmatched junction bases: 8. As DNA, the CDR3 is TGTGCCAGCAGTTCCTCCGGGACAGGGGAGGACGAGCAGTACTTC. Its translation: CASSSSGTGEDEQYF.

V gene TRBV25-1 combines with J gene TRBJ2-5; D remains unclear. The J call is in doubt because the DNA end fits TRBJ2-7 better. Germline V gene data show CDR1 as MGHDK and CDR2 as SYGVNS. The CDR3 runs to 14 residues. DNA of the CDR3: TGTGCCAGCAGTGACCCTAGGAGAGGTCTCGAGCAGTACTTC. Encoded protein: CASSDPRRGLEQYF.

This clone came up once. The chain uses TRBV19 and TRBJ2-5, with D possibly being TRBD2 (6 bases). Germline V CDR1 and CDR2: LNHDA, SQIVND (reference sequence). V lost 1 base to trimming and J lost 4 bases, with 13 bases between them. The CDR3 spans 15 residues. The CDR3 DNA reads TGTGCCAGTAGTATAGGGGGGGACTTACGAGAGACCCAGTACTTC. This codes for CASSIGGDLRETQYF.

This clone was seen a handful of times. The chain uses TRBV4-3 and TRBJ1-4; 9 bases match TRBD1. Germline CDR1 LGHNA, CDR2 YSLEER. CDR3 length: 16 residues. V shed 3 bases and J 8 bases; nucleotides not matched to a gene: 10. The CDR3 loop is CASSHETGGGGEKLFF. The CDR3 bases are TGCGCCAGCAGCCATGAAACAGGGGGCGGAGGCGAAAAACTGTTTTTT.

This clone was counted only a few times. The chain employs TRBV5-1 and TRBJ2-2; 8 nucleotides match TRBD2. The CDR3 runs 16 residues. V shed 1 base and J 2 bases; nucleotides not matched to a gene: 4. Per germline, CDR1 SGHRS and CDR2 YFSETQ. The CDR3 nucleotides read TGCGCCAGCAGCTTGCAACTAGCGGACAACACCGGGGAGCTGTTTTTT. Its protein is CASSLQLADNTGELFF.

This chain joins TRBV27 and TRBJ1-2; TRBD1 agrees at 9 bases. Trimming at V came to 8 bases and at J to 8 bases, leaving 15 bases not matched to a gene. The CDR3 runs to 15 residues. Germline V gene lookup returns CDR1 MNHEY and CDR2 SMNVEV (reference sequence). CDR3 in DNA: TGTGCCAGCGGCGTAGAAACCACAGGGGGCAGGGGCTACACCTTC. Its protein is CASGVETTGGRGYTF.